These 3 T cell receptor beta chains were sequenced from one sample in a study of early T cells in non-severe SARS-CoV-2 infection. TCRdb re-analysed the 5' RACE reads in MiXCR, keeping a single row per CDR3 protein. This table holds 20,000 to 25,000 distinct CDR3 sequences, roughly 5% found once. The sequencing sample was made of whole blood. These receptor sequences come from an adult who was a healthcare worker with PCR-confirmed SARS-CoV-2 infection or an uninfected control (not recorded which).

This clonotype was seen many times. This chain joins TRBV19 and TRBJ2-7, with D possibly being TRBD2 (6 bases). Germline loops: CDR1 LNHDA, CDR2 SQIVND (reference sequence). The CDR3 is 14 amino acids. Between the trimmed V and J ends, which lost 4 bases and 5 bases, there was a span of 15 bases. As DNA, the CDR3 is TGTGCCAGTAGTAAGCCCGGGACTCTCAACGAGCAGTACTTC. It encodes CASSKPGTLNEQYF.

The chain joins TRBV29-1 to TRBJ1-1, with D possibly TRBD1 on 6 matching bases. Trimming stripped 4 bases from V and 2 bases from J, with 11 bases between. The germline V gene has CDR1 SQVTM and CDR2 ANQGSEA. This CDR3 spans 13 amino acids. The CDR3 loop is CSVVDSSNTEAFF. The CDR3 DNA is TGCAGCGTTGTGGACAGCTCTAACACTGAAGCTTTCTTT.

This clonotype occurred many times. The V gene is TRBV20-1, the J gene TRBJ1-5; no firm D call. The germline V and J ends were trimmed by 1 base and 2 bases, with 9 bases remaining between them. This CDR3 region has 14 residues. CDR1 and CDR2 (germline): DFQATT, SNEGSKA (reference sequence). CDR3 sequence: CSARVGTGNQPQHF. The CDR3 DNA is TGCAGTGCTAGAGTGGGTACCGGCAATCAGCCCCAGCATTTT.